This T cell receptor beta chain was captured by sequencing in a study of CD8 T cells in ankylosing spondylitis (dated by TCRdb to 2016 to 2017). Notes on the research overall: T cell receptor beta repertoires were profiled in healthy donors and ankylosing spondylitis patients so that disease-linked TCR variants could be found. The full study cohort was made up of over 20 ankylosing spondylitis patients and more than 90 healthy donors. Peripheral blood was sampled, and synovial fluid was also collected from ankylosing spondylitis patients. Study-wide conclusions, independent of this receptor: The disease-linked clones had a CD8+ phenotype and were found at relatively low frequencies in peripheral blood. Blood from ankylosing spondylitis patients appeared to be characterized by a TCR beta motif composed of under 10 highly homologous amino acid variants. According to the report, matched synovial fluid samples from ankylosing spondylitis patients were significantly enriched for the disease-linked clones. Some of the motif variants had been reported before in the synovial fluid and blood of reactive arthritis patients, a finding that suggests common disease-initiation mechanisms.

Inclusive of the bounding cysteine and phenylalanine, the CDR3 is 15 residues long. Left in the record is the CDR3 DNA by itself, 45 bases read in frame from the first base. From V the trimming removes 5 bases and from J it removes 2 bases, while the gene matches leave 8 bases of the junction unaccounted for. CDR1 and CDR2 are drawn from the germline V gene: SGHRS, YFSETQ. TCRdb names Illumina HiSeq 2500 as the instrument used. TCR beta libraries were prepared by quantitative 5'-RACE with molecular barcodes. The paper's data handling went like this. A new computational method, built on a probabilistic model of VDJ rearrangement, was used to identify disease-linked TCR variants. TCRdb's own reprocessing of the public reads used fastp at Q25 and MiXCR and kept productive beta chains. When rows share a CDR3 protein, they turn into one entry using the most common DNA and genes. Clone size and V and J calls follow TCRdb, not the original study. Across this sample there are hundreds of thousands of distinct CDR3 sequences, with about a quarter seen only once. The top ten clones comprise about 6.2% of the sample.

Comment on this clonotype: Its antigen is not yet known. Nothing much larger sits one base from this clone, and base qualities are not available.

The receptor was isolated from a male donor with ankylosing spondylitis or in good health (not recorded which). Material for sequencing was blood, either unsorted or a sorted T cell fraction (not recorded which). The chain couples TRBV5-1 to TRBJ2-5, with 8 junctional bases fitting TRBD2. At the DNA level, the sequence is TGCGCCAGCAGTTTTAGCGGGGCCCAACAAGAGACCCAGTACTTC. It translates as CASSFSGAQQETQYF.